This TCR beta chain appears in the sequencing data of a study of control samples from healthy donors and cancer patients. Method: immunoSEQ multiplex PCR; TCRdb's copy keeps in-frame clones and lacks some. The sample contains 80,000 or so clones, around 91% of which appear only once. Per the germline V gene, CDR1 is MNHEY and CDR2 is SVGAGI. This CDR3 is built from 14 residues. Trimming removed 4 bases at V and 3 bases at J, with 10 bases between. Material for sequencing was blood. This chain links TRBV6-5 with TRBJ1-5; weak D call: TRBD1 (6 bases). The clonotype originates from a man aged 45-60 years in good health. The CDR3: CASSSTGPNQPQHF. CDR3 nucleotides: TGTGCCAGCAGTTCCACAGGGCCCAATCAGCCCCAGCATTTT.